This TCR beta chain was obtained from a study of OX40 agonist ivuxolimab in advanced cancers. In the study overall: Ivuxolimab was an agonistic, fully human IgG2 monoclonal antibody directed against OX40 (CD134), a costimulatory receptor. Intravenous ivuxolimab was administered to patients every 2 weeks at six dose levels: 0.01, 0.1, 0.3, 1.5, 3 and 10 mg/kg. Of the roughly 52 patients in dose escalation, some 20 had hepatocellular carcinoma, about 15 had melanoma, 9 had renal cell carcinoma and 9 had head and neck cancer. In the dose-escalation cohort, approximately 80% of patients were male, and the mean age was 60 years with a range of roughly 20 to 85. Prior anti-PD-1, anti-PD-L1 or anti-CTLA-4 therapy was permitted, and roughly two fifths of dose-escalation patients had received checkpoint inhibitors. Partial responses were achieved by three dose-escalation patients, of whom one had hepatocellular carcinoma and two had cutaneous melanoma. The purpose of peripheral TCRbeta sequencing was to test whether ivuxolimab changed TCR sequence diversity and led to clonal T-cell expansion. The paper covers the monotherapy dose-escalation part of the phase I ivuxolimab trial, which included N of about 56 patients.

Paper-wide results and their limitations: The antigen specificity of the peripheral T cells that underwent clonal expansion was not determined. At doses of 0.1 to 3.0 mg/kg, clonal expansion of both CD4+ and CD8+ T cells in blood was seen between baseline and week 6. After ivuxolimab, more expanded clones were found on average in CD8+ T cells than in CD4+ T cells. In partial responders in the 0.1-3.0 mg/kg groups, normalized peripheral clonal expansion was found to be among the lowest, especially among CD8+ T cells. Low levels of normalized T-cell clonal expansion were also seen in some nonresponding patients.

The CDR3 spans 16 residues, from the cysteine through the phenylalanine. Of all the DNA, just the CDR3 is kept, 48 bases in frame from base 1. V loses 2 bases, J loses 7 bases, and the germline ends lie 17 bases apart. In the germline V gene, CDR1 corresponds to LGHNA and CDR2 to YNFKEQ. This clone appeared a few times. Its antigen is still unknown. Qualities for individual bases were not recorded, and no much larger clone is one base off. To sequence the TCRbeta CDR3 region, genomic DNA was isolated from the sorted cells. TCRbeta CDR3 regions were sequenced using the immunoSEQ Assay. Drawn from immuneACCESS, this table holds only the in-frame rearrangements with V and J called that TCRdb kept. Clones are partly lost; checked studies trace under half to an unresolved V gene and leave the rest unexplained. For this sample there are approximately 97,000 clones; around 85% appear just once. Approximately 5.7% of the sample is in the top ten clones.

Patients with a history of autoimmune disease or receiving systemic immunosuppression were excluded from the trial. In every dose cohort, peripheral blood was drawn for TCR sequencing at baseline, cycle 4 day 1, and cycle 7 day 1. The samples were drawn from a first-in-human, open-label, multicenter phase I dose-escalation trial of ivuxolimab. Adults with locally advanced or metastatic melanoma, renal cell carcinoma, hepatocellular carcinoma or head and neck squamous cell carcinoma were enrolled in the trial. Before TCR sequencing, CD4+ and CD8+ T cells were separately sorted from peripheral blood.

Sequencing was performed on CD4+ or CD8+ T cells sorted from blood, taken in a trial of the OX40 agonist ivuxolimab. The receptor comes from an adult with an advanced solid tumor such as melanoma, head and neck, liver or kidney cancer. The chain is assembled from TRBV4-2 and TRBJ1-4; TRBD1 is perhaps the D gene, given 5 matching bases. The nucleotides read TGTGCCAGCAGCCAACAGGTACCCGGGGGGAGTGAAAAACTGTTTTTT. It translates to CASSQQVPGGSEKLFF.